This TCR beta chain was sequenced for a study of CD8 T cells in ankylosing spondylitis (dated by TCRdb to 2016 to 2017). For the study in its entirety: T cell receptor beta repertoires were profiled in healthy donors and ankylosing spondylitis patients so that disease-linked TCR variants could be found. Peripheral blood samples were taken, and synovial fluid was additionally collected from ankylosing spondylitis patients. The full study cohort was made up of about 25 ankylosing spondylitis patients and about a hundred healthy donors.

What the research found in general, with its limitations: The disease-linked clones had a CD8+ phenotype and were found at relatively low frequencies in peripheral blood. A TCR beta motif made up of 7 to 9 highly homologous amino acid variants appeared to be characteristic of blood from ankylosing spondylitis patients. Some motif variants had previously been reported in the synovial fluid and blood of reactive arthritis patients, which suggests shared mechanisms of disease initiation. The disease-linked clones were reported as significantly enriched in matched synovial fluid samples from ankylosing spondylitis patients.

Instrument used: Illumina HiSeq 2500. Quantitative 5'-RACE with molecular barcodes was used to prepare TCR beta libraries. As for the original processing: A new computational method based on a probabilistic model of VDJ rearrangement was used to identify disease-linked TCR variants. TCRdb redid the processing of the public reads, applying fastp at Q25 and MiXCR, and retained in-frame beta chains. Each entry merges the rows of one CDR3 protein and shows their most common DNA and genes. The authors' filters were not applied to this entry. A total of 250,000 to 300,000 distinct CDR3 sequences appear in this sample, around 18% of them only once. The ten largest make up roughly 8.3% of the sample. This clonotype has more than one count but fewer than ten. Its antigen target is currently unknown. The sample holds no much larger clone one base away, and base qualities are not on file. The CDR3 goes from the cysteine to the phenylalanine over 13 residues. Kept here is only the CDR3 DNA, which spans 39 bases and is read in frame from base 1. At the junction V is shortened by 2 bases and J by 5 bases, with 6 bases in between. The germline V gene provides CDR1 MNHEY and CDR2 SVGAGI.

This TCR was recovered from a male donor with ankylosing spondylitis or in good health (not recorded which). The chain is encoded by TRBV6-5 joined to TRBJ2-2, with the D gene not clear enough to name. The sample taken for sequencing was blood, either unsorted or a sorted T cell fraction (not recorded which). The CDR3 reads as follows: CASSYRATGELFF. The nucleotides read TGTGCCAGCAGTTACCGGGCAACCGGGGAGCTGTTTTTT.